These T cell receptor beta chains were read from a single sample in a study of post-analysis software for immune sequencing data. MiXCR, applied by TCRdb to the PCR reads, yields one record per CDR3 protein. The sample contains fewer than 850,000 distinct CDR3 sequences, less than 35% of which appear only once. Sequenced material: blood. These receptors all stem from a girl aged 10 to 17 with multiple sclerosis. Both conserved end residues are trimmed from each CDR3. Fields, in order: J gene, V gene, clone size, CDR3 protein. The size entry is marked missing in some rows and otherwise reads once, few, many or a size class.

>TRBJ2-1|TRBV24-1|.
ATSGRTFYNEQF
>TRBJ2-1|TRBV9|many
ASSTPGSYNEQF
>TRBJ2-3|TRBV6-6|.
ASTPLAESTDTQY
>TRBJ1-1|TRBV5-1|few
ASSFVGDLNTEAF
>TRBJ2-3|TRBV7-2|.
AGSLPTDTQY
>TRBJ2-7|TRBV20-1|.
SAREVRSYEQY
>TRBJ2-5|TRBV6-1|.
ASRRRLAGRGYEQETQY
>TRBJ1-2|TRBV3-1|.
ASSQVREYGYT
>TRBJ2-5|TRBV2|few
ASRRAAQETQY
>TRBJ2-7|TRBV10-2|few
ASTAGTSGRYEQY
>TRBJ2-3|TRBV7-2|.
ASSEAGGRGDTQY
>.|TRBV6-5|few
ASRNTGTGWETQY
>TRBJ1-6|TRBV5-1|.
ASAWGQGDNSPLH
>TRBJ2-5|TRBV11-3|few
ASSLGASGETQY
>TRBJ2-4|TRBV28|.
ASSLLGTTGLAKNIHY
>TRBJ2-1|TRBV2|.
ASSEQLVPYNEQF
>TRBJ2-5|TRBV7-2|.
ASSMPGRRSNEQY
>TRBJ2-7|TRBV7-2|.
ASSSNFYEQY
>TRBJ2-3|TRBV6-5|few
ASKTSGSTDTQY
>TRBJ2-3|TRBV28|.
ASSRVSTDTQY
>TRBJ1-1|TRBV7-9|.
ASSPGTAVSAF
>TRBJ2-1|TRBV5-1|few
ASSLGQGFGYGEQF
>TRBJ2-3|TRBV4-3|few
ASSPSDRTKARDTQY
>TRBJ2-7|TRBV5-1|few
ASTSGNSYEQY
>TRBJ2-7|TRBV20-1|.
SARGTSGGYEQY
>.|TRBV29-1|.
SVRVGRQGANEQY
>TRBJ2-5|TRBV7-2|.
ASSPARGLKTQY
>TRBJ2-2|TRBV10-3|.
AIGGRSNTGELF
>TRBJ2-7|TRBV27|many
ASSSGASGTVGY
>TRBJ2-1|TRBV20-1|.
SARLRWGLANNERF
>TRBJ2-3|TRBV20-1|few
SARDSGQTYTDTQY
>TRBJ2-4|TRBV5-5|.
ASSPAGGGGKNIQY
>TRBJ1-1|TRBV4-3|.
ASSQRGRAEAF
>TRBJ2-5|TRBV6-6|few
ASSTLSAFQETQY
>TRBJ2-4|TRBV27|.
ASAPRGGGFLDKNIQY
>TRBJ2-1|TRBV5-1|.
ASTEGALYNEQF
>TRBJ1-1|TRBV20-1|few
SARPTGGLGTEAF
>TRBJ2-7|TRBV6-1|.
ASSDAGGTSEQY
>TRBJ2-1|TRBV5-1|few
ASSLDRVVDEQF
>TRBJ1-6|TRBV7-9|few
ASSRQGRTLH
>TRBJ2-2|TRBV24-1|.
ATSDLGWTGELF
>TRBJ2-6|TRBV28|few
ASSPRARRANVLT
>TRBJ2-1|TRBV2|few
ASRAELAASTNEQF
>TRBJ2-3|TRBV5-1|.
ASSFSSSDTQY
>TRBJ1-2|TRBV15|few
ATSTRRGGNYGYT
>TRBJ2-7|TRBV29-1|.
SVHGVYEQY
>TRBJ2-3|TRBV5-1|few
ASSGDNSDTQY
>TRBJ2-1|TRBV29-1|.
SVGGRASGYNEQF
>TRBJ2-1|TRBV10-3|many
AISGTRLNEQF
>TRBJ2-1|TRBV12-3/TRBV12-4|many
ASSIYNEQF
>TRBJ1-1|TRBV29-1|.
STGTTDTKAF
>TRBJ2-1|TRBV27|many
ASARNIAGGRSYNEQF
>TRBJ2-7|TRBV28|few
ASRAPGLAGYEQY
>TRBJ2-1|TRBV12-3/TRBV12-4|few
ASSPTRLRDRYNEQF
>TRBJ2-7|TRBV9|many
ASSVAGMGPPYEQY
>TRBJ2-5|TRBV10-3|few
AIRDTGETQY
>TRBJ2-7|TRBV27|few
ASWGGQGSYEQY
>TRBJ1-5|TRBV24-1|.
ATEWGAPVLSNQPQH
>TRBJ1-2|TRBV29-1|few
SVEPRGVVDGYT